One and the same sample provided the 8 T cell receptor beta chains below, sequenced in a study of T cell repertoires in cytomegalovirus infection. TCRdb reprocessed the reads with MiXCR, giving one entry per CDR3 protein. Of around 900,000 distinct CDR3 sequences listed, around 32% are singletons. These receptors' antigens are unknown. The sequences come from cultured CD8+ T cells from PBMCs, collected from culture after CMV antigen stimulation. These TCRs come from a human donor in good health (CMV status not recorded). Some clones in this sample may be carry-over from other donors' samples.

The rearrangement uses TRBV9 and TRBJ2-7; 7 bases are shared with TRBD2. CDR3 length equals 14 residues. Per the germline V gene, CDR1 is SGDLS and CDR2 is YYNGEE. Trimming at V came to 0 bases and at J to 2 bases, leaving 2 bases not matched to a gene. CDR3 coding DNA: TGTGCCAGCAGCGTAGGTGGGGGGGCCTACGAGCAGTACTTC. Translating it yields CASSVGGGAYEQYF.

This chain joins TRBV4-1 and TRBJ2-2; D might be TRBD1 (5 bases). V lost 4 bases and J lost 0, with 12 bases in between. CDR1 MGHRA and CDR2 YSYEKL come from the germline V gene. The CDR3 is made up of 16 amino acids. The CDR3 DNA reads TGCGCCAGCAGCCTCCGTCAGGGAACGAACACCGGGGAGCTGTTTTTT. It translates to CASSLRQGTNTGELFF.

This clonotype came up a few times. The J gene is TRBJ2-5, the V gene TRBV4-2; 8 nucleotides match TRBD1. Trimming took 0 bases from V and 4 from J; bases not matched to a gene: 4. This CDR3 is built from 15 residues. Germline V gene lookup returns CDR1 LGHNA and CDR2 YNFKEQ. This CDR3 reads CASSQDSGTGETQYF. In nucleotides, the CDR3 is TGTGCCAGCAGCCAAGACTCCGGGACAGGAGAGACCCAGTACTTC.

V is TRBV6-6 and J is TRBJ2-1; TRBD1 might be the D (5 bases). The CDR3 spans 17 residues. Trimming shortened V by 4 bases and J by 5 bases, and 21 bases separated the two germline ends. Germline V CDR1 and CDR2: MNHNY, SVGAGI (reference sequence). The CDR3 region has the DNA TGTGCCAGCAGTTCCCCATCGGACAAGTGGATCCACAATGAGCAGTTCTTC. It encodes CASSSPSDKWIHNEQFF.

The chain recombines TRBV6-5 with TRBJ1-1; D gene unclear. The V end lost 5 bases, the J end lost 0 bases, and 22 bases lay between the germline ends. The CDR3 consists of 18 residues. CDR1 is MNHEY, CDR2 SVGAGI, per germline. The CDR3 nucleotides read TGTGCCAGCAGTCTCAAGTTCCTTTCCGTAGAAATGAACACTGAAGCTTTCTTT. It codes for CASSLKFLSVEMNTEAFF.

J is TRBJ1-3 and V is TRBV27; TRBD1 aligns across 7 bases. V lost 6 bases and J lost 6; bases outside the gene matches: 8. CDR3 length equals 14 residues. Germline V lookup: CDR1 MNHEY, CDR2 SMNVEV (reference sequence). The CDR3 region has the DNA TGTGCCAGCAGATTCCTAGGACAGGAAAACACCATATATTTT. Its protein is CASRFLGQENTIYF.

As to this clonotype: This could be a read error, since a much larger clone is one nucleotide away. The rearrangement uses TRBV7-8 and TRBJ2-2, with 7 bases matching TRBD1. The CDR3 totals 15 residues. Germline CDR1 is SGHVS and CDR2 is FQNEAQ. The CDR3 nucleotides are TGTACCAGCAGCTTAGCGACAGGGCAGTCCGGGGAGCTGTTTTTT. Translating gives CTSSLATGQSGELFF.

The sample holds a few counts of this clonotype. The chain is built from TRBV6-2 or TRBV6-3 and TRBJ2-5, with 7 bases lining up with TRBD1. CDR1 and CDR2 from the germline V gene are MNHEY and SVGEGT. The CDR3 consists of 14 residues. V gave up 6 bases and J gave up 5 bases; unmatched junction bases: 9. CDR3 sequence reads: CASSPSAGGETQYF. CDR3 DNA sequence: TGTGCCAGCAGCCCCAGCGCAGGGGGTGAGACCCAGTACTTC.